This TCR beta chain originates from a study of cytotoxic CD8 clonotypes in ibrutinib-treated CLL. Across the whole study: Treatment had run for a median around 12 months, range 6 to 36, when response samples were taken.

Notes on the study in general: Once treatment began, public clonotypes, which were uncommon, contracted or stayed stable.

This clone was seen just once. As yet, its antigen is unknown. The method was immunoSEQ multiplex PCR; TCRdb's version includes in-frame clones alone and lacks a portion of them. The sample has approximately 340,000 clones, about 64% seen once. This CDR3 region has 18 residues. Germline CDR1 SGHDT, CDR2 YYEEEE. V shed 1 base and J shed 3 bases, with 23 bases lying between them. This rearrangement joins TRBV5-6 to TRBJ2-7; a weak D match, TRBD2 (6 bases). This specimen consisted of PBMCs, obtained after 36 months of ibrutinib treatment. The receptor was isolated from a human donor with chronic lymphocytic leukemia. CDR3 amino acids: CASSLRKLASWLIYEQYF. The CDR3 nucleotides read TGTGCCAGCAGCTTGAGGAAACTAGCTAGCTGGCTTATCTACGAGCAGTACTTC.